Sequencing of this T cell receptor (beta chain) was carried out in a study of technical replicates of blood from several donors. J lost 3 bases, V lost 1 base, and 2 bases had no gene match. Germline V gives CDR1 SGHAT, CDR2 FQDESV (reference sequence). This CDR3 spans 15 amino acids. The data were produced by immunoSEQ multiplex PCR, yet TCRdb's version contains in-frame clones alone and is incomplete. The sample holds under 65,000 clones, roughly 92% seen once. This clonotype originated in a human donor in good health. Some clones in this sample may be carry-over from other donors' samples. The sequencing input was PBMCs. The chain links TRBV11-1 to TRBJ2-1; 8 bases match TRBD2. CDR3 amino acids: CASSLETSGYNEQFF. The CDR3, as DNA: TGTGCCAGCAGCTTAGAAACTAGCGGCTACAATGAGCAGTTCTTC.